A selection of T cell receptor beta chains follows, all from one sample in a study of blood T cell repertoires in COVID-19. Here immunoSEQ multiplex PCR was the method, and the copy in TCRdb shows in-frame clones only, minus some. The data hold about 94,000 clones, with over 65% observed a single time. Input material: peripheral blood. The source is a man in his sixties or seventies with COVID-19, enrolled during active disease. Both conserved end residues are trimmed from each CDR3. Each record gives: J gene, V gene, CDR3 protein.

TRBJ1-2 TRBV7-3 ASSSPGQGYGYT
TRBJ2-3 TRBV6-5 ASTTSGKVDTQY
TRBJ2-7 TRBV10-3 AISREFFYEQY
TRBJ2-2 TRBV6-5 ASSLLRSGELF
TRBJ2-1 TRBV19 ASSPLRGAGDYNEQF
TRBJ2-7 TRBV4-2 ASSQGAGGSLHEQY
TRBJ2-5 TRBV19 ASRTVAGQETQY
TRBJ2-5 TRBV7-2 ASSRSGAETQY
TRBJ1-5 TRBV4-3 ASSPGRGSNQPQH
TRBJ1-2 TRBV7-9 ASSLIRYGYT
TRBJ2-1 TRBV30 AWTRGDNEQF
TRBJ1-2 TRBV12-3/TRBV12-4 ASSFDRVRGYT
TRBJ2-7 TRBV7-9 ASSDLRTGGYEQY
TRBJ2-7 TRBV7-2 ASSLAQGNEQY
TRBJ2-1 TRBV6-2/TRBV6-3 ASSPRVTTYNEQF
TRBJ1-5 TRBV18 ASSPILTGEPQPQH